This T cell receptor beta chain appears in the sequencing data of a study of early T cells in non-severe SARS-CoV-2 infection. Study context: Sequencing of unsorted whole blood was done on bulk RNA, leaving chains unpaired. Findings of the study overall: Sequences matched to VDJdb favored anti-spike CD8 responses, while private and CD4 specificities were missed.

CDR3 length: 12 residues. The germline V gene has CDR1 SEHNR and CDR2 FQNEAQ (reference sequence). Trimming took 5 bases from V and 8 from J, leaving 10 bases between them. This clonotype was found a few times. Its matching antigen is unknown. Unique molecular identifiers tagged individual cDNA molecules. TCRdb reprocessed the 5' RACE reads with MiXCR, giving one entry per CDR3 protein. This sample has about 31,000 distinct CDR3 sequences; approximately 6% occur once, and the top ten carry about 5.8%. Sequencing input: whole blood. The sequence was obtained from an adult who was a healthcare worker with PCR-confirmed SARS-CoV-2 infection or an uninfected control (not recorded which). The gene calls are TRBV7-9 and TRBJ2-1, with D tentatively TRBD2 (5 bases). The CDR3 region has the DNA TGTGCCAGCAGCCCGAGCGGATATGAGCAGTTCTTC. Translated: CASSPSGYEQFF.